The rows below give T cell receptor beta chains drawn from one sample of a study of neoadjuvant nivolumab and ipilimumab in lung cancer. Method: immunoSEQ multiplex PCR; TCRdb's copy keeps in-frame clones and lacks some. The sample comprises tens of thousands of clones, roughly nine tenths of which are singletons, and 3.3% rests with the top ten. The material was peripheral blood, obtained before neoadjuvant nivolumab, alone or with ipilimumab. Every receptor here comes from an adult with non-small cell lung cancer. The CDR3 runs from the conserved cysteine through the conserved F or W. The D gene is left open where the match is weak. Size tells how often a clone was seen (once, few, many) or the class of an expanded clone, and some rows leave it out.

d_call j_call clone_size v_call cdr3_aa cdr3_nt
TRBD2 TRBJ2-1 . TRBV10-1 CASSESWASGRNEQFF TGCGCCAGCAGTGAGTCATGGGCTAGCGGGAGGAATGAGCAGTTCTTC
. TRBJ2-3 . TRBV5-1 CASSLGGKKSDTQYF TGCGCCAGCAGCTTGGGAGGGAAGAAATCAGATACGCAGTATTTT
. TRBJ2-7 . TRBV7-2 CASGPGSTYEQYF TGTGCCAGCGGCCCGGGATCTACCTACGAGCAGTACTTC
TRBD1 TRBJ2-7 . TRBV4-1 CASSQDHRTGVTYEQYF TGCGCCAGCAGCCAAGATCACCGGACAGGGGTCACCTACGAGCAGTACTTC
TRBD2 TRBJ2-1 once TRBV7-8 CASSTLAGRNEQFF TGTGCCAGCAGTACCCTAGCGGGAAGGAATGAGCAGTTCTTC
. TRBJ1-4 . TRBV18 CASSPQDRATNEKLFF TGTGCCAGCTCACCTCAGGACCGTGCAACTAATGAAAAACTGTTTTTT
TRBD2 TRBJ2-3 . TRBV30 CAWSVPGPTSGRRTDTQYF TGTGCCTGGAGTGTTCCGGGCCCGACTAGCGGGAGGAGGACAGATACGCAGTATTTT
. TRBJ2-5 . TRBV5-1 CASRMDSQETQYF TGCGCCAGCAGGATGGACAGCCAAGAGACCCAGTACTTC
TRBD1 TRBJ2-7 . TRBV6-5 CASSYSGQGASYEQYF TGTGCCAGCAGTTACTCGGGGCAGGGGGCCTCCTACGAGCAGTACTTC
. TRBJ2-3 few TRBV27 CASRETDTQYF TGTGCCAGCAGGGAAACAGATACGCAGTATTTT
TRBD1 TRBJ2-5 . TRBV5-1 CASSLQGEETQYF TGCGCCAGCAGCTTACAGGGGGAAGAGACCCAGTACTTC
. TRBJ2-5 . TRBV7-7 CASSLTPAVGGETQYF TGTGCCAGCAGCCTAACACCAGCGGTGGGGGGAGAGACCCAGTACTTC
TRBD1 TRBJ1-4 . TRBV5-1 CASSRTGDNEKLFF TGCGCCAGCAGCCGGACAGGAGATAATGAAAAACTGTTTTTT
. TRBJ2-3 . TRBV6-5 CASSYERVHDTQYF TGTGCCAGCAGTTACGAGAGGGTTCATGATACGCAGTATTTT
. TRBJ2-1 . TRBV7-3 CASSLRRGGNSEQFF TGTGCCAGCAGCTTAAGGCGGGGCGGGAACAGTGAGCAGTTCTTC
TRBD1 TRBJ1-5 . TRBV2 CASSDLNLGGQGAKPQHF TGTGCCAGCAGTGACCTCAACCTAGGGGGACAGGGGGCTAAGCCCCAGCATTTT
. TRBJ2-7 . TRBV18 CASSLGTGTTYEQYF TGTGCCAGCTCGCTCGGAACAGGGACCACCTACGAGCAGTACTTC
. TRBJ2-7 . TRBV6-6 CASSYSLDEQYF TGTGCCAGCAGTTACTCGTTGGACGAGCAGTACTTC
TRBD2 TRBJ2-7 once TRBV4-2 CASSQERREGLAASYEQYF TGTGCCAGCAGCCAAGAGCGCCGGGAGGGACTAGCGGCTTCCTACGAGCAGTACTTC